These T cell receptor beta chains were read from a single sample in a study of shared clonotypes between healthy human individuals. Libraries were prepared by immunoSEQ multiplex PCR; TCRdb keeps only in-frame clonotypes and omits some of them. This repertoire shows more than 500,000 clones, approximately 95% found once; its top ten account for around 0.11%. Sequencing input: naive CD8+ T cells sorted from blood. These receptors all come from a woman aged 25 to 39 in good health. Both conserved end residues are part of each CDR3. The order of the fields is V gene, J gene, clone size, D gene, CDR3 protein, CDR3 DNA. The D gene is left open where the match is weak. The size of a clone is reported for some rows only, either as once, few or many, or as a class for expanded clones.

TRBV27	TRBJ1-2	.	TRBD1	CASKPGQGVGYTF	TGTGCCAGCAAACCGGGACAGGGGGTCGGCTACACCTTC
TRBV27	TRBJ2-1	.	TRBD2	CASSFTSGMVDEQFF	TGTGCCAGCAGTTTTACTAGCGGGATGGTCGATGAGCAGTTCTTC
TRBV7-2	TRBJ2-1	.	TRBD2	CASSPRTSRVEQFF	TGTGCCAGCAGCCCACGGACTAGCCGCGTTGAGCAGTTCTTC
TRBV21-1	TRBJ2-7	.	.	CASIQDEQYF	TGTGCCAGCATCCAAGATGAGCAGTACTTC
TRBV11-2	TRBJ2-7	.	.	CASSLARVRTLYEQYF	TGTGCCAGCAGCTTAGCGCGCGTCAGAACACTCTACGAGCAGTACTTC
TRBV28	TRBJ1-2	.	TRBD1	CASSLRTGDGYTF	TGTGCCAGCAGTTTAAGGACAGGTGATGGCTACACCTTC
TRBV2	TRBJ1-5	.	TRBD1	CASSLTGGQPQHF	TGTGCCAGCAGTCTGACAGGGGGGCAGCCCCAGCATTTT
TRBV27	TRBJ1-1	.	.	CASSSSTGYNTEAFF	TGTGCCAGCAGTTCTTCTACAGGGTATAACACTGAAGCTTTCTTT
TRBV28	TRBJ2-5	.	TRBD2	CASTPGGTQYF	TGTGCCAGCACTCCGGGAGGGACCCAGTACTTC
TRBV11-3	TRBJ2-7	.	.	CASTARDWPYEQYF	TGTGCCAGCACCGCCCGGGACTGGCCTTACGAGCAGTACTTC
TRBV27	TRBJ1-1	.	TRBD1	CASSLVGTGRDEAFF	TGTGCCAGCAGTTTAGTCGGGACAGGCAGAGATGAAGCTTTCTTT
TRBV29-1	TRBJ2-3	.	TRBD2	CSVEDLASGRRTDTQYF	TGCAGCGTTGAAGACTTGGCTAGCGGGAGACGCACAGATACGCAGTATTTT
TRBV5-1	TRBJ2-7	.	TRBD2	CASSLHWASGSYEQYF	TGCGCCAGCAGCTTGCATTGGGCTAGCGGGAGCTACGAGCAGTACTTC
TRBV28	TRBJ2-7	.	.	CASSSPPQGSFDEQYF	TGTGCCAGCAGTTCCCCCCCCCAGGGTAGTTTTGACGAGCAGTACTTC
TRBV27	TRBJ2-1	.	TRBD2	CASSLGLAGVNEQFF	TGTGCCAGCAGTCTGGGACTAGCGGGAGTCAATGAGCAGTTCTTC
TRBV6-5	TRBJ1-5	.	.	CASSSKGHYQPQHF	TGTGCCAGCAGTTCCAAGGGACATTATCAGCCCCAGCATTTT
TRBV6-6	TRBJ2-7	.	TRBD1	CASSGTGGLGEQYF	TGTGCCAGCAGTGGGACAGGGGGTCTTGGCGAGCAGTACTTC
TRBV7-6	TRBJ2-3	.	.	CASSYSMRQTSTDTQYF	TGTGCCAGCAGCTATTCGATGCGACAGACGAGCACAGATACGCAGTATTTT
TRBV27	TRBJ2-7	.	.	CASRGGRGAIYEQYF	TGTGCCAGCCGGGGAGGGAGGGGGGCGATCTACGAGCAGTACTTC
TRBV7-9	TRBJ2-7	.	TRBD2	CASSPVAGVHEQYF	TGTGCCAGCAGCCCCGTAGCGGGAGTCCACGAGCAGTACTTC
TRBV4-2	TRBJ1-3	once	.	CASSQLNTPGNTIYF	TGTGCCAGCAGCCAACTAAACACCCCCGGAAACACCATATATTTT
TRBV5-8	TRBJ2-5	.	.	CASSLNTRRAETQYF	TGTGCCAGCAGCTTGAATACGCGCAGGGCAGAGACCCAGTACTTC
TRBV6-6	TRBJ1-1	once	.	CASRWTANTEAFF	TGTGCCAGCAGATGGACGGCGAACACTGAAGCTTTCTTT
TRBV10-3	TRBJ1-4	.	.	CAISDRVETNEKLFF	TGTGCCATCAGTGACAGGGTGGAGACTAATGAAAAACTGTTTTTT
TRBV7-2	TRBJ1-3	.	.	CASSFGTDLLTGNTIYF	TGTGCCAGCAGCTTCGGCACAGACCTCTTAACTGGAAACACCATATATTTT
TRBV19	TRBJ2-1	.	TRBD2	CASSFHLRAGGGDEQFF	TGTGCCAGTAGTTTCCACCTGAGGGCGGGAGGCGGGGATGAGCAGTTCTTC
TRBV5-6	TRBJ2-1	.	TRBD2	CASSLQLAGKNEQFF	TGTGCCAGCAGCCTCCAACTAGCGGGTAAGAATGAGCAGTTCTTC
TRBV6-5	TRBJ1-3	.	.	CASGLPGATGNTIYF	TGTGCCAGCGGACTTCCAGGGGCAACTGGAAACACCATATATTTT
TRBV15	TRBJ1-4	.	.	CATSRRGLTLEKLFF	TGTGCCACCAGCAGACGGGGGCTGACCCTAGAAAAACTGTTTTTT
TRBV5-1	TRBJ2-1	.	TRBD2	CASSLAGGSYEQFF	TGCGCCAGCAGCTTAGCGGGAGGATCGTATGAGCAGTTCTTC
TRBV5-5	TRBJ2-7	.	.	CASSPRAAEYEQYF	TGTGCCAGCAGCCCACGGGCCGCGGAGTACGAGCAGTACTTC
TRBV7-9	TRBJ2-2	.	.	CASSPGGPGELFF	TGTGCCAGCAGCCCGGGGGGCCCCGGGGAGCTGTTTTTT
TRBV4-1	TRBJ1-4	.	.	CASSHLWREATNEKLFF	TGCGCCAGCAGCCACCTATGGAGGGAGGCAACTAATGAAAAACTGTTTTTT
TRBV19	TRBJ1-1	.	.	CASTALMGVVYTEAFF	TGTGCCAGTACCGCTCTAATGGGAGTCGTCTACACTGAAGCTTTCTTT
TRBV28	TRBJ2-7	.	.	CASSFPLIGRDSYEQYF	TGTGCCAGCAGTTTCCCCCTCATTGGGCGGGACTCTTACGAGCAGTACTTC
TRBV28	TRBJ2-7	once	TRBD2	CASSFGAGGNLHEQYF	TGTGCCAGCAGTTTCGGGGCGGGAGGGAACCTCCACGAGCAGTACTTC
TRBV5-1	TRBJ2-7	.	TRBD2	CASSDLGSGRHEQYF	TGCGCCAGCAGCGATCTGGGGAGCGGGAGACACGAGCAGTACTTC
TRBV27	TRBJ1-4	.	TRBD1	CASSGATGGAGEKLFF	TGTGCCAGCAGTGGAGCAACAGGGGGCGCGGGTGAAAAACTGTTTTTT
TRBV6-5	TRBJ2-2	.	.	CASSYTLGELFF	TGTGCCAGCAGTTATACCCTCGGGGAGCTGTTTTTT
TRBV28	TRBJ2-3	.	TRBD2	CASSARLAGVNTQYF	TGTGCCAGCAGCGCTAGACTAGCGGGAGTAAATACGCAGTATTTT
TRBV6-5	TRBJ1-5	.	TRBD1	CASRPGTGNQPQHF	TGTGCCAGCAGGCCAGGGACAGGTAATCAGCCCCAGCATTTT
TRBV28	TRBJ2-7	.	.	CASSSYKQNRDEQYF	TGTGCCAGCAGTTCGTACAAACAAAATCGGGACGAGCAGTACTTC
TRBV14	TRBJ1-1	few	.	CASSQSVGVDAFF	TGTGCCAGCAGCCAATCTGTTGGGGTGGATGCTTTCTTT
TRBV28	TRBJ2-2	.	.	CASSLIPFERSTGELFF	TGTGCCAGCAGTTTAATCCCCTTTGAGCGGAGCACCGGGGAGCTGTTTTTT
TRBV28	TRBJ2-7	.	TRBD2	CASSWGLKASGDEQYF	TGTGCCAGCAGTTGGGGTTTGAAGGCTAGCGGGGACGAGCAGTACTTC
TRBV27	TRBJ2-7	.	TRBD1	CASRRGDSVFEQYF	TGTGCCAGCCGGAGAGGGGACAGTGTCTTTGAGCAGTACTTC
TRBV5-6	TRBJ2-7	.	TRBD1	CASREAGQDTYEQYF	TGTGCCAGCAGGGAGGCGGGACAGGACACCTACGAGCAGTACTTC
TRBV18	TRBJ2-5	.	TRBD2	CASSPPLAESGETQYF	TGTGCCAGCTCACCACCCCTAGCGGAGTCCGGGGAGACCCAGTACTTC
TRBV4-1	TRBJ1-3	.	TRBD1	CASSQAWTGAGNTIYF	TGCGCCAGCAGCCAAGCCTGGACAGGTGCTGGAAACACCATATATTTT
TRBV2	TRBJ2-7	.	.	CASSVGQGYDQYF	TGTGCCAGCAGTGTGGGACAAGGCTACGATCAGTACTTC
TRBV28	TRBJ2-5	.	.	CASTTPMTGQETQYF	TGTGCCAGCACCACACCCATGACAGGACAAGAGACCCAGTACTTC
TRBV7-9	TRBJ2-7	few	.	CASSLDRTYEQYF	TGTGCCAGCAGCTTAGACAGGACCTACGAGCAGTACTTC
TRBV28	TRBJ2-2	.	.	CASSLSYVVETGELFF	TGTGCCAGCAGTTTATCGTACGTTGTGGAAACCGGGGAGCTGTTTTTT
TRBV16	TRBJ2-7	.	TRBD2	CASSPGLASYEQYF	TGTGCCAGCAGCCCCGGACTAGCGAGTTACGAGCAGTACTTC
TRBV2	TRBJ2-3	once	.	CASRGWGTDTQYF	TGTGCCAGCAGAGGTTGGGGGACAGATACGCAGTATTTT
TRBV10-2	TRBJ1-2	.	.	CASSEQRTARGYTF	TGCGCCAGCAGTGAGCAGAGGACGGCGAGGGGCTACACCTTC
TRBV4-1	TRBJ2-7	.	TRBD1	CASSQETGFYEQYF	TGCGCCAGCAGCCAGGAGACAGGGTTCTACGAGCAGTACTTC
TRBV4-2	TRBJ1-2	.	.	CASSGTAGPNYGYTF	TGTGCCAGCAGCGGAACGGCGGGACCGAACTATGGCTACACCTTC
TRBV30	TRBJ1-5	.	.	CAWSAGNNQPQHF	TGTGCCTGGAGTGCAGGGAACAATCAGCCCCAGCATTTT
TRBV9	TRBJ2-1	.	.	CASSPSGLGNEQFF	TGTGCCAGCAGCCCCTCGGGGTTAGGCAATGAGCAGTTCTTC